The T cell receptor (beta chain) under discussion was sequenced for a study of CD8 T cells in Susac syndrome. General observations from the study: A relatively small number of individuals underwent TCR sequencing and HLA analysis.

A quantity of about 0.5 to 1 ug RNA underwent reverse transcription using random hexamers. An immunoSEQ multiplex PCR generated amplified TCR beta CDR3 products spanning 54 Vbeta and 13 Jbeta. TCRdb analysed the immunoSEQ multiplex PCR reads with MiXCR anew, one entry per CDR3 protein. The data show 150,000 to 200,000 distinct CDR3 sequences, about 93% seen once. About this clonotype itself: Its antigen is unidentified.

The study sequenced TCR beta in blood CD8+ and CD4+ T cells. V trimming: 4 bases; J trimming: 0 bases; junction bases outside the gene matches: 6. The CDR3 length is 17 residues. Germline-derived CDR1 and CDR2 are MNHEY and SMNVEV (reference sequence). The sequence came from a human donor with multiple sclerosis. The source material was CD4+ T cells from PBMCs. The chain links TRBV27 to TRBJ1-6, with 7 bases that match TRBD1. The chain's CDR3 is CASSSTRDSSYNSPLHF. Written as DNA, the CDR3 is TGTGCCAGCAGTTCGACCAGGGACAGCTCCTATAATTCACCCCTCCACTTT.